Below, 7 T cell receptor beta chains from the same sample are listed, as sequenced in a study of cytomegalovirus exposure and HLA in healthy donors. 13 Jbeta primers and 60 Vbeta primers were used for the PCR. The table came from immunoSEQ multiplex PCR; TCRdb's copy has only in-frame clones and leaves some out. Among some 180,000 clones listed, roughly 80% were seen once. The sequencing input was PBMCs. All receptors come from a young woman in good health and CMV-seronegative.

This chain joins TRBV28 and TRBJ1-2, with D maybe TRBD1 (6 bases). CDR1 MDHEN and CDR2 SYDVKM come from the germline V gene. Trimming removed 4 bases at V and 0 bases at J, with 12 bases between. The CDR3 totals 15 residues. CDR3 in DNA: TGTGCCAGCAGTTCTTTACAGGGAGCTAACTATGGCTACACCTTC. Protein sequence: CASSSLQGANYGYTF.

The chain combines TRBV5-6 with TRBJ2-5; D may be TRBD1 (5 bases). Germline V gene lookup returns CDR1 SGHDT and CDR2 YYEEEE. Deletions cut 3 bases from V and 5 bases from J, with 14 bases between. This CDR3 comprises 14 residues. The CDR3 loop reads CASSSQGSGETQYF. For the CDR3, the DNA is TGTGCCAGCAGCTCTCAGGGTAGTGGGGAGACCCAGTACTTC.

The CDR3 sequence is CASSIDSSAGVYYGYTF. In nucleotides, the CDR3 is TGTGCCAGTAGTATAGACTCCTCGGCAGGCGTCTACTATGGCTACACCTTC. The chain uses TRBV19 and TRBJ1-2, with unresolved D. The CDR3 sequence is 17 residues long. V shed 0 bases and J shed 3 bases, with 17 bases lying between them. The germline V gene encodes CDR1 LNHDA and CDR2 SQIVND (reference sequence).

The V gene is TRBV5-1, the J gene TRBJ2-5; 11 nucleotides match TRBD2. V dropped 3 bases and J dropped 7; count of bases not matched to a gene: 8. Germline assignment: CDR1 SGHRS and CDR2 YFSETQ. The CDR3 spans 15 residues. CDR3 residues: CASSSTSGILGTQYF. The CDR3 DNA is TGCGCCAGCAGCTCGACTAGCGGGATACTTGGGACCCAGTACTTC.

V and J are TRBV4-3 and TRBJ1-2; D remains ambiguous. Trimming removed 0 bases at V and 7 bases at J, with 18 bases between. Germline CDR1 is LGHNA and CDR2 is YSLEER. The CDR3 has 16 amino acids. CDR3 amino acids: CASSQDWSASGSGYTF. CDR3 in DNA: TGCGCCAGCAGCCAAGATTGGTCAGCGAGCGGGAGTGGCTACACCTTC.

J is TRBJ1-2 and V is TRBV6-5, with D tentatively TRBD1 (5 bases). The CDR3 spans 15 residues. V lost 6 bases and J lost 0, with 14 bases in between. Per the germline V gene, CDR1 is MNHEY and CDR2 is SVGAGI. The CDR3 reads CASRAWGGTNYGYTF. Written as DNA, the CDR3 is TGTGCCAGCAGGGCGTGGGGCGGAACTAACTATGGCTACACCTTC.

This CDR3 reads CASSRDYYNEQFF. The DNA of the CDR3 is TGCGCCAGCAGCCGGGACTACTACAATGAGCAGTTCTTC. The J gene is TRBJ2-1, the V gene TRBV4-1; 7 positions agree with TRBD2. The germline V gene encodes CDR1 MGHRA and CDR2 YSYEKL. V gave up 4 bases and J gave up 3 bases; unmatched junction bases: 0. CDR3 size: 13 residues.